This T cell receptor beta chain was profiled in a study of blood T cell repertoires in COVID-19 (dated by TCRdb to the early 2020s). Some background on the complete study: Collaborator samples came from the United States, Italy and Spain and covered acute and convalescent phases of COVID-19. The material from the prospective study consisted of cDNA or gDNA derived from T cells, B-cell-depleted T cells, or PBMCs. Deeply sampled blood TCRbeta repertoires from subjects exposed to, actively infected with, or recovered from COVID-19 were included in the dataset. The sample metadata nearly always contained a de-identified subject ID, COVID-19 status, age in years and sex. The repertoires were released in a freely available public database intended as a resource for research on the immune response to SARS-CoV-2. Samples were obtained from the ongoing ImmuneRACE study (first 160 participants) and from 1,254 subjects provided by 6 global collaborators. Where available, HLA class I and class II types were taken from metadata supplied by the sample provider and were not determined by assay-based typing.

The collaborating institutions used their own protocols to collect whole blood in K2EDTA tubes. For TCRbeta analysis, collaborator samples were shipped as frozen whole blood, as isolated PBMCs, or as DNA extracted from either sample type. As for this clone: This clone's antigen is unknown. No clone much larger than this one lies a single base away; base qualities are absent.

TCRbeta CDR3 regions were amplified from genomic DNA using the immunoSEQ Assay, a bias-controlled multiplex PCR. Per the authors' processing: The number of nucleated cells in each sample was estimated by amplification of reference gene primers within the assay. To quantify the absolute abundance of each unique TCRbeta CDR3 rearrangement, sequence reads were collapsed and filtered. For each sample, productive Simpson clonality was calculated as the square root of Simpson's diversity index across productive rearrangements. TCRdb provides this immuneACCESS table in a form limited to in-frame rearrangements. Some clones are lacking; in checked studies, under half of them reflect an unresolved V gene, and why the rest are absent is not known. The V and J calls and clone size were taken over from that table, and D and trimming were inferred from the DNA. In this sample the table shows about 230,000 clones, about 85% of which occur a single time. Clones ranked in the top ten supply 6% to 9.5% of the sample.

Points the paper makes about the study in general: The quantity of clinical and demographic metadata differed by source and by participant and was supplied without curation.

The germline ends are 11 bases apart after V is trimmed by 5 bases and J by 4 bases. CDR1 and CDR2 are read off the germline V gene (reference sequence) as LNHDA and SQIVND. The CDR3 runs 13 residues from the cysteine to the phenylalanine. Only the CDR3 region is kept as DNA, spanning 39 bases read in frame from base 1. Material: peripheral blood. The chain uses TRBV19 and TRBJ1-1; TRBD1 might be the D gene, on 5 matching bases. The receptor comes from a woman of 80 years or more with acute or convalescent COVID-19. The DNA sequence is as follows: TGTGCCAGTAGTCCCCTCAGGGCCACTGAAGCTTTCTTT. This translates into CASSPLRATEAFF.